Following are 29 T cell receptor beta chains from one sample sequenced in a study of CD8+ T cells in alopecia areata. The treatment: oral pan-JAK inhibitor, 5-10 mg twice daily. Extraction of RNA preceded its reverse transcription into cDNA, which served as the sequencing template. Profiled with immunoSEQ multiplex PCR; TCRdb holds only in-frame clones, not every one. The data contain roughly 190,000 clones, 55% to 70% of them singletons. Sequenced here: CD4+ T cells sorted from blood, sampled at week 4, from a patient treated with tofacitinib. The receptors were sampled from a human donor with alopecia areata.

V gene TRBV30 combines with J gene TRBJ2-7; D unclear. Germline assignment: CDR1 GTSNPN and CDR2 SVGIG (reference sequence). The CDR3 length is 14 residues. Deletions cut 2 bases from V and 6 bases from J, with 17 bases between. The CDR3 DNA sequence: TGTGCCTGGAGTCTCGGCCAAGAGGTGAGCGAGCAGTACTTC. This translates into CAWSLGQEVSEQYF. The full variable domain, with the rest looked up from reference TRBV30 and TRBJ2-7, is SQTIHQWPATLVQPVGSPLSLECTVEGTSNPNLYWYRQAAGRGLQLLFYSVGIGQISSEVPQNLSASRPQDRQFILSSKKLLLSDSGFYLCAWSLGQEVSEQYFGPGTRLTVT.

The CDR3 sequence is CASSVGQLQETQYF. The DNA of the CDR3 is TGTGCCAGCAGCGTAGGGCAGCTACAAGAGACCCAGTACTTC. The V and J genes are TRBV9 and TRBJ2-5, with D unclear. The V end lost 0 bases, the J end lost 2 bases, and 8 bases lay between the germline ends. This CDR3 has 14 amino acids. The germline V gene has CDR1 SGDLS and CDR2 YYNGEE. Based on the CDR3 plus reference TRBV9 and TRBJ2-5, the full variable domain is DSGVTQTPKHLITATGQRVTLRCSPRSGDLSVYWYQQSLDQGLQFLIQYYNGEERAKGNILERFSAQQFPDLHSELNLSSLELGDSALYFCASSVGQLQETQYFGPGTRLLVL.

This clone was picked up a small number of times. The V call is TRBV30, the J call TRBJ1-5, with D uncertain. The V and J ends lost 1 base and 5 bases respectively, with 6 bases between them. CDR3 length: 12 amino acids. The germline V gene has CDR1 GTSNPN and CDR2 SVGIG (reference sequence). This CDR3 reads CAWSGRDQPQHF. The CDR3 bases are TGTGCCTGGAGTGGCCGAGATCAGCCCCAGCATTTT.

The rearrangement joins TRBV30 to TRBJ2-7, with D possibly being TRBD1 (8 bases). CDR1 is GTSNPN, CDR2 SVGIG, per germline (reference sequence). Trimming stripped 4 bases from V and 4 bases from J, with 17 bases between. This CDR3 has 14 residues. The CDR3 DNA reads TGTGCCTGGAACAGGGGGGGCTTTCAATACGAGCAGTACTTC. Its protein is CAWNRGGFQYEQYF.

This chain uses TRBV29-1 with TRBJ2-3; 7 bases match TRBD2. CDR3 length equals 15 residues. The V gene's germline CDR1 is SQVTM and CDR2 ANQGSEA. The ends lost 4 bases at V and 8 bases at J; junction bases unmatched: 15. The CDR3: CSVGASGLSLGTQYF. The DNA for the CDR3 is TGCAGCGTTGGTGCTAGCGGTCTCAGTCTTGGTACGCAGTATTTT.

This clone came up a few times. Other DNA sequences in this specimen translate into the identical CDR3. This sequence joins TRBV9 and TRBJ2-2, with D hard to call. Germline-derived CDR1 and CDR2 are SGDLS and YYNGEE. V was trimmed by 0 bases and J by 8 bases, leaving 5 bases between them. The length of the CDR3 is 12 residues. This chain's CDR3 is CASSVVGGELFF. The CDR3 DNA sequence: TGTGCCAGCAGCGTAGTGGGAGGGGAGCTGTTTTTT.

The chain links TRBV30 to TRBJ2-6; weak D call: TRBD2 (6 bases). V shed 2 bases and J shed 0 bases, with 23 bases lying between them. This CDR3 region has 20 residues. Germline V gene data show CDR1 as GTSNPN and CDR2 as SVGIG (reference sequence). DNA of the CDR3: TGTGCCTGGAGTAGACACATTCGCGGGACGGGGAGCTCTGGGGCCAACGTCCTGACTTTC. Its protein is CAWSRHIRGTGSSGANVLTF.

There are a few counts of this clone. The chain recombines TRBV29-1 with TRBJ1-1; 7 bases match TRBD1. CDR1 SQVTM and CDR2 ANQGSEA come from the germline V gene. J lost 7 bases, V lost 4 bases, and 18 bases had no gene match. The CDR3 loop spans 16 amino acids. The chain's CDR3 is CSVVRGNRRSYGEAFF. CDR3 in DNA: TGCAGCGTTGTCAGGGGGAATAGGCGGTCCTACGGTGAAGCTTTCTTT.

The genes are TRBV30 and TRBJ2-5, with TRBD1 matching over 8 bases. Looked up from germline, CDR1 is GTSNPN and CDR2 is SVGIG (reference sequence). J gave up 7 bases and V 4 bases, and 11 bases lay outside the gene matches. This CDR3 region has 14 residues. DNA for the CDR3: TGTGCCTGGAAGACAGGGGCCCTAGGGGGGACCCAGTACTTC. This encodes CAWKTGALGGTQYF.

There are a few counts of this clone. CDR3 loop: CASSLPGQKEKLFF. In DNA, the CDR3 is TGCGCCAGCAGCTTACCGGGCCAAAAGGAAAAACTGTTTTTT. This rearrangement joins TRBV5-1 to TRBJ1-4; D remains unclear. The germline gives CDR1 SGHRS, CDR2 YFSETQ. The CDR3 length is 14 residues. V lost 2 bases, J lost 8 bases, and 13 bases lay in between.

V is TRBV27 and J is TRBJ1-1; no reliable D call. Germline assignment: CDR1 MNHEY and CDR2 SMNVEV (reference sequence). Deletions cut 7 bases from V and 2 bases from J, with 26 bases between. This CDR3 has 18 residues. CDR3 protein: CASTLSQYPVGLNTEAFF. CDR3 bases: TGTGCCAGCACGCTCAGCCAGTACCCAGTGGGGTTAAACACTGAAGCTTTCTTT.

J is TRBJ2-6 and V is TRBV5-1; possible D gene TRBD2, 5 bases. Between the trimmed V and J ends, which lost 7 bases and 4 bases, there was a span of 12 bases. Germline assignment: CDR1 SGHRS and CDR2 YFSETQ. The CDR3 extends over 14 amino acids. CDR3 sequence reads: CASGGGSGANVLTF. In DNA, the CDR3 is TGCGCCAGCGGAGGTGGGTCCGGGGCCAACGTCCTGACTTTC.

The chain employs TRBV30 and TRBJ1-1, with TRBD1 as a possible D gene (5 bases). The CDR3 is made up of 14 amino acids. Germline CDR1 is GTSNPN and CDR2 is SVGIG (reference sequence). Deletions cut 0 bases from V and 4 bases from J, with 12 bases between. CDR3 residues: CAWSVSQGITEAFF. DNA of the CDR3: TGTGCCTGGAGTGTATCCCAGGGTATCACTGAAGCTTTCTTT.

The CDR3 is CSVARGGVTDTQYF. The CDR3 nucleotides read TGCAGCGTTGCGAGGGGAGGTGTGACAGATACGCAGTATTTT. The genes are TRBV29-1 and TRBJ2-3; tentatively, D is TRBD2 (6 bases). This CDR3 is 14 amino acids long. V lost 4 bases and J 3 bases, leaving 14 bases between the germline ends. The germline V gene encodes CDR1 SQVTM and CDR2 ANQGSEA.

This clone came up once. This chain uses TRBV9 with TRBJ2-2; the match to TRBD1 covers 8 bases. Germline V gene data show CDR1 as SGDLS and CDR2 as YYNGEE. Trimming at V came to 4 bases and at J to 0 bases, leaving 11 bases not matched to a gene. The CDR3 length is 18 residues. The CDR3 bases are TGTGCCAGCAGCCCCCAACTAAGGGGACAGGCGAACACCGGGGAGCTGTTTTTT. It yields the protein CASSPQLRGQANTGELFF.

CDR3 nucleotides: TGCAGCGTTGAACGAGGATCCCCAGAGACCCAGTACTTC. This sequence encodes CSVERGSPETQYF. V and J are TRBV29-1 and TRBJ2-5; no reliable D call. Deletions cut 2 bases from V and 4 bases from J, with 11 bases between. Per the germline V gene, CDR1 is SQVTM and CDR2 is ANQGSEA. This CDR3 is built from 13 residues.

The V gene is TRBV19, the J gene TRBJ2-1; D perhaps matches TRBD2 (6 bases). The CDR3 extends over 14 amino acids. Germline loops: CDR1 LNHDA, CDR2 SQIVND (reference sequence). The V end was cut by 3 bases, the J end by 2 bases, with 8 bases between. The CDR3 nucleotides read TGTGCCAGTAGTATCGGACTAACCTACAATGAGCAGTTCTTC. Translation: CASSIGLTYNEQFF. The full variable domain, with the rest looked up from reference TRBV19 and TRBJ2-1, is DGGITQSPKYLFRKEGQNVTLSCEQNLNHDAMYWYRQDPGQGLRLIYYSQIVNDFQKGDIAEGYSVSREKKESFPLTVTSAQKNPTAFYLCASSIGLTYNEQFFGPGTRLTVL.

The CDR3 sequence: CASSPVPRQGNEETQYF. For the CDR3, the DNA is TGTGCCAGCTCTCCTGTACCCCGACAGGGGAATGAAGAGACCCAGTACTTC. The chain couples TRBV18 to TRBJ2-5; 8 positions match TRBD1. Germline V gene data show CDR1 as KGHSH and CDR2 as LQKENI. The trim removed 6 bases at V and 3 bases at J, leaving 15 bases unmatched. The CDR3 length is 17 residues. Variable domain in full (rest from reference TRBV18 and TRBJ2-5): NAGVMQNPRHLVRRRGQEARLRCSPMKGHSHVYWYRQLPEEGLKFMVYLQKENIIDESGMPKERFSAEFPKEGPSILRIQQVVRGDSAAYFCASSPVPRQGNEETQYFGPGTRLLVL.

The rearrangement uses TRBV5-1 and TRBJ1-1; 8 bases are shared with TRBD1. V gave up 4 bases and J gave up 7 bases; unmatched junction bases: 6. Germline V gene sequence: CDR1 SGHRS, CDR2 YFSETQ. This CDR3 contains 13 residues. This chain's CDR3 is CASSGQGGSEAFF. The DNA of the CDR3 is TGCGCCAGCAGCGGACAGGGCGGAAGTGAAGCTTTCTTT.

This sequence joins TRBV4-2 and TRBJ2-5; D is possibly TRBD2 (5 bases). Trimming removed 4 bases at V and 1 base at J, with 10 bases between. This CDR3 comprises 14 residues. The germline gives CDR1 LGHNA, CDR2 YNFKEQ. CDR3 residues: CASSREEAQETQYF. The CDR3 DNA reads TGTGCCAGCAGCCGAGAGGAGGCCCAAGAGACCCAGTACTTC.

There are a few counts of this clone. The CDR3 is CATSRDRDLQETQYF. CDR3 nucleotides: TGTGCCACCAGCAGAGATCGAGACCTCCAAGAGACCCAGTACTTC. The rearrangement links TRBV15 to TRBJ2-5; no definite D call. This CDR3 has 15 residues. The germline V gene encodes CDR1 LNHNV and CDR2 YYDKDF (reference sequence). Trimming pared 0 bases from V and 1 base from J, leaving 9 bases between.

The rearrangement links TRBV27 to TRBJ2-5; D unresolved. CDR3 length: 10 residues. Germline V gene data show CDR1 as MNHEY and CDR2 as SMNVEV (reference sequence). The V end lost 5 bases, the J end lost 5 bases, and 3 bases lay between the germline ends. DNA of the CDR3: TGTGCCAGCAGTGTGGAGACCCAGTACTTC. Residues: CASSVETQYF.

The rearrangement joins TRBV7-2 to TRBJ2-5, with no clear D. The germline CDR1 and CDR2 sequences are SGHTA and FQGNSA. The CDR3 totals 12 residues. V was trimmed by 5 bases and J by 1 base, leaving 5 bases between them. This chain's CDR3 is CASSPFQETQYF. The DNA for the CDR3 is TGTGCCAGCAGCCCCTTCCAAGAGACCCAGTACTTC.

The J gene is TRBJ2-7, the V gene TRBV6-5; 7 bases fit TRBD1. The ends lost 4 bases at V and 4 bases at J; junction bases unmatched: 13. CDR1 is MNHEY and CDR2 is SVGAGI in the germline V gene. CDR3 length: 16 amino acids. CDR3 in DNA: TGTGCCAGCAGTTCGATACACAGGGGTCGGTCTTACGAGCAGTACTTC. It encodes CASSSIHRGRSYEQYF.

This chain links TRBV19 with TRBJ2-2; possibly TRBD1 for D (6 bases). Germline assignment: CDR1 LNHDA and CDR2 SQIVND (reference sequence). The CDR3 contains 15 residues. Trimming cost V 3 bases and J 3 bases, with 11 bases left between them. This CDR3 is CASSIGGQYTGELFF. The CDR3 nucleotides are TGTGCCAGTAGTATTGGTGGACAGTACACCGGGGAGCTGTTTTTT.

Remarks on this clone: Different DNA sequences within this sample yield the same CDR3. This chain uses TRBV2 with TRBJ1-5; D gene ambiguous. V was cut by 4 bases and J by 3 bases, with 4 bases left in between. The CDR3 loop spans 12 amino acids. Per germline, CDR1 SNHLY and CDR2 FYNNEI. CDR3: CASSGDNQPQHF. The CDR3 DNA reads TGTGCCAGCAGTGGTGACAATCAGCCCCAGCATTTT.

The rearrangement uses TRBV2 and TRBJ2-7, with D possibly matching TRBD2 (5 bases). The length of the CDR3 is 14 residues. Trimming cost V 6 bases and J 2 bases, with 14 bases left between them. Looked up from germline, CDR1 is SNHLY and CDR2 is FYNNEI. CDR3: CASREASFPYEQYF. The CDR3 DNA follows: TGTGCCAGCAGGGAGGCTAGCTTTCCCTACGAGCAGTACTTC.

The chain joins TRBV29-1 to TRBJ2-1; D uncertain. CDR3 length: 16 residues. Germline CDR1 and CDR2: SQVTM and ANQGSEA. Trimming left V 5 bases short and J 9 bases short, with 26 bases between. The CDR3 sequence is CSVTLRPGWTASEQFF. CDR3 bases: TGCAGCGTTACTCTCAGACCTGGATGGACGGCGAGTGAGCAGTTCTTC.

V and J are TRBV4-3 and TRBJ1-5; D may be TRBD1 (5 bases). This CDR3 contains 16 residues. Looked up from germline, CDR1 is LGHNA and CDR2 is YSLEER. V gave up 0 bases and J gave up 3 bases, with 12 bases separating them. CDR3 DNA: TGCGCCAGCAGCCAAGAACTGGGGGGGAACAATCAGCCCCAGCATTTT. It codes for CASSQELGGNNQPQHF.